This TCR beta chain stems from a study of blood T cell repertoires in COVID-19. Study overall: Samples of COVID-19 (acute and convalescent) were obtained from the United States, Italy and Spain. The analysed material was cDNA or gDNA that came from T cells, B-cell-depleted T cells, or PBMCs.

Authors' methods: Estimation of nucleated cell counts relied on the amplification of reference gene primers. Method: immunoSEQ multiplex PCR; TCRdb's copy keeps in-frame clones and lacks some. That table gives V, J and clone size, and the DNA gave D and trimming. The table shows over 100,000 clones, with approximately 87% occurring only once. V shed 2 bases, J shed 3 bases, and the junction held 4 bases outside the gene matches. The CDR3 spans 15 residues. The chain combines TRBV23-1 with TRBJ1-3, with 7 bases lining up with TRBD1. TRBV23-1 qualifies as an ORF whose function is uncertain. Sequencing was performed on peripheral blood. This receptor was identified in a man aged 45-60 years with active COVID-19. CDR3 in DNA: TGCGCCAGCAGTCAAGGCACAGGGGTTGGAAACACCATATATTTT. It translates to CASSQGTGVGNTIYF.